One sample yielded the 5 T cell receptor beta chains listed below, sequenced in a study of T-cell reconstitution after alpha-beta-depleted transplantation in children. Unique molecular identifiers were built into the TCRbeta library. TCRdb recomputed calls from the PCR reads with MiXCR, one row per CDR3 protein. The sample lists 25,000 to 35,000 distinct CDR3 sequences, about 6.7% occurring once. Antigens of these TCRs are unknown. Broader study findings: By about two months after transplant, alpha-beta T cells reportedly arose from several hundred graft clones that had expanded.

The sample here was peripheral blood, taken 60 days after TCRalphabeta/CD19-depleted stem cell transplant. These receptor sequences come from a child under three years old who had a stem cell transplant for acute myeloid leukemia, so the T cells may come from the graft donor.

In this sample, this clonotype turned up many times. V is TRBV29-1 and J is TRBJ1-1, with D perhaps TRBD1 (5 bases). This CDR3 region has 11 residues. Per the germline V gene, CDR1 is SQVTM and CDR2 is ANQGSEA. V lost 8 bases and J 0 bases, leaving 7 bases between the germline ends. CDR3 coding DNA: TGCAGCTACAGGATGAACACTGAAGCTTTCTTT. It translates to CSYRMNTEAFF.

This clonotype was recorded at least ten times. This chain links TRBV7-2 with TRBJ2-7; D not certain. Trimming removed 0 bases at V and 2 bases at J, with 5 bases between. The CDR3 is made up of 13 amino acids. Germline CDR1 SGHTA, CDR2 FQGNSA. Written as DNA, the CDR3 is TGTGCCAGCAGCTTAGCGTCGGCCTACGAGCAGTACTTC. Amino acids: CASSLASAYEQYF.

In its sample, this clonotype was seen many times. The rearrangement links TRBV7-9 to TRBJ2-7, with 7 bases identical to TRBD1. In germline, CDR1 is SEHNR, CDR2 FQNEAQ (reference sequence). This CDR3 has 15 amino acids. The ends lost 2 bases at V and 4 bases at J; junction bases unmatched: 8. The CDR3: CASSLPDRERYEQYF. The CDR3 region has the DNA TGTGCCAGCAGCTTACCTGACAGGGAGAGATACGAGCAGTACTTC.

This clonotype was counted many times. J is TRBJ1-1 and V is TRBV18; D unclear. The germline gives CDR1 KGHSH, CDR2 LQKENI. Trimming removed 7 bases at V and 1 base at J, with 10 bases between. The CDR3 runs to 13 residues. This CDR3 reads CASFPDGNTEAFF. The CDR3 nucleotides read TGTGCCAGCTTCCCGGACGGGAACACTGAAGCTTTCTTT.

Many counts were recorded for this clonotype. The rearrangement links TRBV28 to TRBJ2-1, with 15 bases that match TRBD2. J lost 6 bases, V lost 7 bases, and 7 bases had no gene match. CDR3 length: 16 amino acids. Germline CDR1 is MDHEN and CDR2 is SYDVKM. DNA of the CDR3: TGTGCCAGCACCAATCCGGGACTAGCGGGAGGCAATGAGCAGTTCTTC. This encodes CASTNPGLAGGNEQFF.